The next 5 T cell receptor beta chains were all read from a single sample in a study of long-term antiretroviral therapy in people with HIV. Running of the v3.0 immunoSEQ assay took place at survey level. Sequencing was performed with immunoSEQ multiplex PCR; in TCRdb, only in-frame clones are kept and a portion is missing. Of approximately 30,000 clones listed, around 79% are singletons. Source: unsorted PBMCs, taken 1.9 years after starting antiretroviral therapy. The receptors shown here come from a man younger than 30 with HIV.

V and J are TRBV19 and TRBJ1-1; D is uncertain. Trimming took 1 base from V and 8 from J, leaving 5 bases between them. This CDR3 region has 11 residues. The germline CDR1 and CDR2 sequences are LNHDA and SQIVND (reference sequence). The CDR3 is CASSIGREAFF. Written as DNA, the CDR3 is TGTGCCAGTAGTATAGGTAGGGAAGCTTTCTTT.

The genes are TRBV5-1 and TRBJ2-1, with TRBD2 matching 11 bases. J lost 5 bases, V lost 4 bases, and 5 bases had no gene match. The CDR3 extends over 15 amino acids. CDR1 and CDR2 (germline): SGHRS, YFSETQ. The CDR3 DNA follows: TGCGCCAGCAGCACCTTAGCGGGGGGGAACAATGAGCAGTTCTTC. Its protein product is CASSTLAGGNNEQFF.

The genes are TRBV15 and TRBJ2-5; no firm D call. The CDR3 loop spans 17 amino acids. Germline values: CDR1 LNHNV, CDR2 YYDKDF (reference sequence). Trimming left V 2 bases short and J 0 bases short, with 16 bases between. The CDR3 coding sequence is TGTGCCACCAGCAGATCAATCCCCCTTGACTACCAAGAGACCCAGTACTTC. It yields the protein CATSRSIPLDYQETQYF.

The chain couples TRBV28 to TRBJ1-6, with a tentative D call TRBD1 (6 bases). CDR1 is MDHEN and CDR2 is SYDVKM in the germline V gene. The germline V and J ends were trimmed by 7 bases and 0 bases, with 16 bases remaining between them. This CDR3 comprises 17 residues. The CDR3 nucleotides read TGTGCCAGCACCCAGACAGGAGTTAACTCCTATAATTCACCCCTCCACTTT. Translation gives CASTQTGVNSYNSPLHF.

The table lists this clone with a count of one. The rearrangement links TRBV6-1 to TRBJ1-1; a weak D match, TRBD1 (5 bases). The CDR3 totals 15 residues. With 5 bases removed from V and 0 bases from J, the gap between germline ends came to 13 bases. The germline V gene has CDR1 MNHNS and CDR2 SASEGT. The CDR3: CASSRGDLMNTEAFF. In nucleotides, the CDR3 is TGTGCCAGCAGTCGGGGGGACCTAATGAACACTGAAGCTTTCTTT.